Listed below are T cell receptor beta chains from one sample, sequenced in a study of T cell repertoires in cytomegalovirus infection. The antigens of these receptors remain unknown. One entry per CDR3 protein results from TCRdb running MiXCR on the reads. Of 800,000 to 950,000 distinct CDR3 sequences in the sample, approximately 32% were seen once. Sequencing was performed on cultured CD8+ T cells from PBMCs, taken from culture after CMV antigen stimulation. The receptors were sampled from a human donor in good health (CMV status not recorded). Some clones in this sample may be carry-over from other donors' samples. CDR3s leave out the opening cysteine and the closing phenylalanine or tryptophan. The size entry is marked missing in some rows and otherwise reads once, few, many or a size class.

CDR3: ASSYSLGGSTGELF
J: TRBJ2-2
size: few
V: TRBV6-5

CDR3: ASSAWGQGDGNTIY
J: TRBJ1-3
size: -
V: TRBV11-2

CDR3: ASSTTGQHTEAF
J: TRBJ1-1
size: few
V: TRBV19

CDR3: SALSRETEAF
J: TRBJ1-1
size: -
V: TRBV20-1

CDR3: ASQAPMNNYGYT
J: TRBJ1-2
size: -
V: TRBV7-4

CDR3: ARYRSRRTRSNQPQH
J: TRBJ1-5
size: -
V: TRBV19

CDR3: AISDLDRVGMNTEAF
J: TRBJ1-1
size: -
V: TRBV10-3

CDR3: ASIPGTSGAGELF
J: TRBJ2-2
size: -
V: TRBV2

CDR3: ASSVETGGAYGYT
J: TRBJ1-2
size: -
V: TRBV9

CDR3: ASSYNRATNEKLF
J: TRBJ1-4
size: few
V: TRBV7-6

CDR3: ASSLSLAGPTDTQY
J: TRBJ2-3
size: many
V: TRBV7-2

CDR3: ASSTSPHRGMNTEAF
J: TRBJ1-1
size: -
V: TRBV9

CDR3: ASSVGPSISETQY
J: TRBJ2-5
size: many
V: TRBV7-8

CDR3: ASSFRSYNEQF
J: TRBJ2-1
size: many
V: TRBV12-3/TRBV12-4

CDR3: ASSQDSPNTEAF
J: TRBJ1-1
size: -
V: TRBV4-3

CDR3: ASSEPDRRVFSGNTIY
J: TRBJ1-3
size: -
V: TRBV6-1

CDR3: ASSYEGGQNSNQPQH
J: TRBJ1-5
size: -
V: TRBV7-8

CDR3: ASSPRVPSTDTQY
J: TRBJ2-3
size: -
V: TRBV7-6

CDR3: ASSSRDVSLGDTIY
J: TRBJ1-3
size: few
V: TRBV7-9

CDR3: ASRNLQGALYEQY
J: TRBJ2-7
size: -
V: TRBV6-6

CDR3: ASSVRGARQETQY
J: TRBJ2-5
size: few
V: TRBV5-5

CDR3: ASSPTSGANVLT
J: TRBJ2-6
size: many
V: TRBV7-8

CDR3: ASSEGRGGETQY
J: TRBJ2-5
size: -
V: TRBV25-1

CDR3: ATSSGSGGYNEQF
J: TRBJ2-1
size: -
V: TRBV15

CDR3: ASSTGVARNTIY
J: TRBJ1-3
size: -
V: TRBV7-9